A selection of T cell receptor beta chains follows, all from one sample in a study of T-cell memory formation after mild COVID-19. TCRdb recomputed calls from the 5' RACE reads with MiXCR, one row per CDR3 protein. This table holds around 45,000 distinct CDR3 sequences, 8% to 10% found once. Source material: PBMCs or a T cell subset sorted from them (not recorded which). The receptors derive from an adult woman who had mild COVID-19 (a few samples of this study predate the infection). Cell type and time point are not known. Each CDR3 is given with its conserved first and last residue. Each record gives: J gene, D gene, clone size, V gene, CDR3 DNA, CDR3 protein. D genes are given only for firm matches. Clone size is stated in some rows and not others, as once, few, many or a class when expanded.

>TRBJ2-1|TRBD2|many|TRBV5-1
TGCGCCAGCAGCTTGTCAGGGAGGGCCGTATTTGGCTACAATGAGCAGTTCTTC
CASSLSGRAVFGYNEQFF
>TRBJ2-7|NA|NA|TRBV7-9
TGTGCCAGCAGCCAAAGCTCCTACGAGCAGTACTTC
CASSQSSYEQYF
>TRBJ2-1|TRBD1|NA|TRBV29-1
TGCAGCGGGGGACAGGGGGACAATGAGCAGTTCTTC
CSGGQGDNEQFF
>TRBJ2-1|TRBD2|NA|TRBV20-1
TGTGGGGGCGGGAGGGCCGTTGAGCAGTTCTTC
CGGGRAVEQFF
>TRBJ2-1|NA|few|TRBV12-3/TRBV12-4
TGTGCCAGCAGTTCCCCGACCGTGGGGGGCAATGAGCAGTTCTTC
CASSSPTVGGNEQFF
>TRBJ2-7|TRBD2|NA|TRBV10-3
TGTGCCATCAGTGGACTAGCTGGGTACGAGCAGTACTTC
CAISGLAGYEQYF
>TRBJ2-1|TRBD2|few|TRBV10-3
TGTGCCATCAGACTAGCGGGAGAGCAGTTCTTC
CAIRLAGEQFF
>TRBJ2-5|NA|many|TRBV7-3
TGTGCCAGCAGCTCGGGACGGCAAGAGACCCAGTACTTC
CASSSGRQETQYF
>TRBJ2-7|TRBD1|NA|TRBV10-3
TGTGCCATCAGTGAGTCACAGGGGGTTCACGAGCAGTACTTC
CAISESQGVHEQYF
>TRBJ2-1|TRBD2|many|TRBV29-1
TGCAGCGTCGCCTGGGGGACTGGGGAGGGGAATGAGCAGTTCTTC
CSVAWGTGEGNEQFF
>TRBJ1-2|NA|NA|TRBV6-5
TGTGCCAGCACTATCAATAACTATGGCTACACCTTC
CASTINNYGYTF
>TRBJ2-7|TRBD2|few|TRBV20-1
TGCAGTGTTAGCGGGACCTCCTACGAGCAGTACTTC
CSVSGTSYEQYF
>TRBJ1-1|TRBD1|NA|TRBV5-1
TGCGCCAGCTCACCTCTGGACAGGGCGACTCGGAACACTGAAGCTTTCTTT
CASSPLDRATRNTEAFF
>TRBJ2-6|NA|many|TRBV5-1
TGCGCCAGCAGCCCCTTCCCCTCTGGGGCCAACGTCCTGACTTTC
CASSPFPSGANVLTF
>TRBJ2-5|NA|NA|TRBV21-1
TGTGCCAGCAGCAAAAACGGCATTGGGAGGACCCAGTACTTC
CASSKNGIGRTQYF
>TRBJ1-3|NA|few|TRBV7-6
TGTGCCAGCAGCTTAAACTCCAGGGGAGCTAACACCATATATTTT
CASSLNSRGANTIYF
>TRBJ2-2|NA|many|TRBV5-1
TGCGCCAGCAGCTTGGATGGGGGAACGAACACCGGGGAGCTGTTTTTT
CASSLDGGTNTGELFF
>TRBJ2-7|NA|NA|TRBV20-1
TGCAGTGCTAGAACCGTCTCCAGCTCCTACGAGCAGTACTTC
CSARTVSSSYEQYF
>TRBJ2-7|NA|few|TRBV20-1
TGCAGTGCTAGTCCCGACAGCAACTCCTACGAGCAGTACTTC
CSASPDSNSYEQYF
>TRBJ2-3|TRBD1|few|TRBV11-2
TGTGCCAGCAGCTTCGGGACAGGGACAGATACGCAGTATTTT
CASSFGTGTDTQYF
>TRBJ1-1|NA|NA|TRBV25-1
TGTGCCAGCAGTGATGAGGCCCGAGGCACTGAAGCTTTCTTT
CASSDEARGTEAFF
>TRBJ1-1|NA|few|TRBV6-2/TRBV6-3
TGTGCCAGCACTATCCGGACAGCCATGAACACTGAAGCTTTCTTT
CASTIRTAMNTEAFF
>TRBJ1-5|NA|many|TRBV28
TGTGCCAGCACCCAGGACGTTTTCCAGCATTTT
CASTQDVFQHF
>TRBJ1-5|NA|NA|TRBV7-2
TGTGCCAGCAGCTCGGACCAGGGGAGTCAGCCCCAGCATTTT
CASSSDQGSQPQHF
>TRBJ2-7|NA|many|TRBV30
TGTGCCTGGAGCACTCGACAGTCCTACGAGCAGTACTTC
CAWSTRQSYEQYF
>TRBJ2-4|NA|NA|TRBV2
TGTGCCAGCAGTGTGGAGGAACTAGCCAAAAACATTCAGTACTTC
CASSVEELAKNIQYF
>TRBJ2-1|TRBD2|medium-sized|TRBV27
TGTGCCAGCAGGTGGACTAGCGGAGTTTACAATGAGCAGTTCTTC
CASRWTSGVYNEQFF
>TRBJ1-3|NA|NA|TRBV5-6
TGTGCCAGCAGCTTGGTGTCCGGGTCTGGAAACACCATATATTTT
CASSLVSGSGNTIYF
>TRBJ1-2|NA|few|TRBV29-1
TGCAGCGTTGATGGGGTAGAGGATGGCTACACCTTC
CSVDGVEDGYTF
>TRBJ2-7|TRBD2|few|TRBV7-2
TGTGCCAGCAGCGGGACTAGCGGGAGGGGACCTTACGAGCAGTACTTC
CASSGTSGRGPYEQYF
>TRBJ1-1|NA|NA|TRBV29-1
TGCAGCGTTTCGGACGGGAACACTGAAGCTTTCTTT
CSVSDGNTEAFF
>TRBJ2-1|TRBD2|NA|TRBV20-1
TGCAGTGCTAGAGATCTATCCAGGAGCGGGACTAGCGGGAGTAATGAGCAGTTCTTC
CSARDLSRSGTSGSNEQFF
>TRBJ1-2|NA|NA|TRBV18
TGTGCCAGCTCACCGGGGGCTGGTTATGGCTACACCTTC
CASSPGAGYGYTF
>TRBJ2-7|NA|many|TRBV21-1
TGTGCCAGCAGCACCCCAGGGAGACTCTACGAGCAGTACTTC
CASSTPGRLYEQYF
>TRBJ2-5|TRBD1|few|TRBV5-8
TGTGCCAGCGGACAGGGTGGTCCGCAAGAGACCCAGTACTTC
CASGQGGPQETQYF
>TRBJ1-1|NA|few|TRBV7-9
TGTGCCAGCAGCTCCCGGCGGGACACTGAAGCTTTCTTT
CASSSRRDTEAFF
>TRBJ2-7|NA|NA|TRBV29-1
TGCAGCGTAATGGCGGCGGAACACGGGCAGTACTTC
CSVMAAEHGQYF
>TRBJ2-3|NA|few|TRBV21-1
TGTGCCAGCAGCAAACACTACTGTACGCAGTATTTT
CASSKHYCTQYF
>TRBJ2-1|TRBD1|NA|TRBV5-5
TGTGCCAGCAGCTTGGTTACAGGGGGTGGTCATGAGCAGTTCTTC
CASSLVTGGGHEQFF
>TRBJ2-3|NA|many|TRBV12-3/TRBV12-4
TGTGCCAGCAGTCCCGACCCAGATACGCAGTATTTT
CASSPDPDTQYF
>TRBJ1-2|NA|NA|TRBV18
TGTGCCAGCTCACCTCCGGGACGGATGTACTATGGCTACACCTTC
CASSPPGRMYYGYTF
>TRBJ2-3|NA|many|TRBV4-1
TGCGCCAGCAGCCAAGCCGCCTATTCCACAGATACGCAGTATTTT
CASSQAAYSTDTQYF
>TRBJ2-1|NA|many|TRBV20-1
TGCAGTGCTAGAGTTGCAGGGGGCTCAGCGGGAGCTGGGAATGAGCAGTTCTTC
CSARVAGGSAGAGNEQFF
>TRBJ1-6|NA|medium-sized|TRBV27
TGTGCCAGCAGTTTTTGGGAGACCTTATATAATTCACCCCTCCACTTT
CASSFWETLYNSPLHF
>TRBJ2-7|NA|few|TRBV19
TGTGCCAGTAGTATGGAGGTGCAGTACTTC
CASSMEVQYF
>TRBJ2-2|NA|few|TRBV9
TGTGCCAGCAGCGTATCCATATCGGGGACCGGGGAGCTGTTTTTT
CASSVSISGTGELFF